Listed below are T cell receptor beta chains from one sample, sequenced in a study of shared clonotypes between healthy human individuals. The repertoire was sequenced with immunoSEQ multiplex PCR; TCRdb's copy has only in-frame clones and lacks some. The profile shows 490,000 or so clones, over 60% of them singletons. The sequenced sample was PBMCs. The receptors derive from a woman in her forties in good health. Some clones in this sample may be carry-over from other donors' samples. The conserved cysteine and the conserved F or W are not part of the CDR3 here.

V | CDR3
TRBV10-1 | ASSPDRAFGYT
TRBV7-2 | ASSLRRRGYEQY
TRBV29-1 | SVNRTGNNGQF
TRBV5-1 | ASSPLGQYGRETQY
TRBV2 | ASSGQGRAYEQY
TRBV7-3 | ASSFGGNPYEQY
TRBV27 | ASSDNQETQY
TRBV11-2 | ASSLLTVNTEAF
TRBV5-6 | ASSFGLADSNEQF
TRBV7-2 | ASSFGGERTGELF
TRBV5-1 | ASSLGQGSYNEQF
TRBV6-1 | ASLTGTSGRYEQY
TRBV9 | ASSVASGQTTDTQY
TRBV4-2 | ASSQEGVNTEAF
TRBV13 | ASSRDRGRANYGYT
TRBV10-3 | AISTGTSVHEQF
TRBV7-2 | ASSQGAGDPYEQY
TRBV6-6 | ASSSTRGAQQF
TRBV5-5 | ASSLATGNQPQH
TRBV18 | ASSPGVAGYEQY
TRBV11-2 | ASSLGLAGTYEQY
TRBV10-3 | AIRAYRDQPQH
TRBV13 | ASSLDRVGYT